Presented here are 20 T cell receptor beta chains from one specimen sequenced in a study of cytomegalovirus exposure and HLA in healthy donors. It was with 60 Vbeta and 13 Jbeta primers that the PCR ran. Sequencing was performed with immunoSEQ multiplex PCR; in TCRdb, only in-frame clones are kept and a portion is missing. The data contain around 160,000 clones, roughly 80% of them seen just once; the ten biggest clones take up less than 9.5%. The sample consisted of PBMCs. These receptors all stem from a woman aged 40 to 50 in good health and CMV-seropositive.

The rearrangement links TRBV6-5 to TRBJ1-2; the D gene is possibly TRBD1 (6 bases). Germline V gene sequence: CDR1 MNHEY, CDR2 SVGAGI. With 5 bases removed from V and 2 bases from J, the gap between germline ends came to 9 bases. This CDR3 has 13 amino acids. The CDR3 nucleotides read TGTGCCAGCAGTGGACAGCTAAACTATGGCTACACCTTC. Its protein is CASSGQLNYGYTF.

This chain joins TRBV21-1 and TRBJ1-5; the table assigns TRBD1, which was not confirmed against the DNA. TRBV21-1 is annotated as a pseudogene. The CDR3 spans 13 residues. CDR3 DNA sequence: TGTGCCGAAATCGGACAGGTGAATCAGCCCCAGCATTTT. Protein: CAEIGQVNQPQHF.

This clone showed up just once. This rearrangement joins TRBV10-2 to TRBJ2-7; 9 bases are a match to TRBD2. Germline assignment: CDR1 WSHSY and CDR2 SAAADI. The junction had 14 bases not matched to a gene; V was cut back by 2 bases and J by 6 bases. The CDR3 has 17 amino acids. The CDR3 sequence: CASSERVAGGPGGEQYF. CDR3 bases: TGCGCCAGCAGTGAGAGGGTTGCGGGAGGGCCGGGGGGCGAGCAGTACTTC.

The chain combines TRBV28 with TRBJ1-1, with 7 bases fitting TRBD1. The germline V gene encodes CDR1 MDHEN and CDR2 SYDVKM. CDR3 length: 14 amino acids. After removal of 3 bases from V and 8 bases from J, the junction contained 9 bases not matched to a gene. The chain's CDR3 is CASSFGDSRTEAFF. As DNA, the CDR3 is TGTGCCAGCAGTTTCGGGGACAGTCGGACCGAAGCTTTCTTT.

V and J are TRBV9 and TRBJ2-7; the D gene is possibly TRBD1 (5 bases). Looked up from germline, CDR1 is SGDLS and CDR2 is YYNGEE. The CDR3 contains 17 residues. Trimming cost V 0 bases and J 3 bases, with 19 bases left between them. CDR3 amino acids: CASSVEGSLTWNYEQYF. CDR3 in DNA: TGTGCCAGCAGCGTAGAGGGGTCGCTCACCTGGAACTACGAGCAGTACTTC.

The chain combines TRBV27 with TRBJ2-3; 7 nucleotides line up with TRBD1. This CDR3 is 16 amino acids long. Germline lookup yields CDR1 MNHEY and CDR2 SMNVEV (reference sequence). The junction had 6 bases not matched to a gene; V was cut back by 2 bases and J by 1 base. The CDR3 DNA reads TGTGCCAGCAGTTTAACAGGGGTGATGGGCACAGATACGCAGTATTTT. Translation gives CASSLTGVMGTDTQYF.

This chain joins TRBV6-5 and TRBJ1-6; 9 bases map to TRBD1. CDR3 length: 16 residues. V was pared by 4 bases and J by 5 bases, with 6 bases of the junction left unmatched. Germline-derived CDR1 and CDR2 are MNHEY and SVGAGI. The CDR3 nucleotides read TGTGCCAGCAGTTCTACCGGGACAGGGAATAATTCACCCCTCCACTTT. Translating it yields CASSSTGTGNNSPLHF.

The rearrangement joins TRBV9 to TRBJ2-1; D gene ambiguous. CDR1 and CDR2 (germline): SGDLS, YYNGEE. There are 13 residues in the CDR3. The V end was cut by 0 bases, the J end by 7 bases, with 8 bases between. The CDR3 sequence is CASSVVTGNEQFF. In nucleotides, the CDR3 is TGTGCCAGCAGCGTAGTAACCGGGAATGAGCAGTTCTTC.

V and J are TRBV5-1 and TRBJ2-5, with 11 bases identical to TRBD1. With 0 bases clipped from V and 5 bases from J, the junction kept 3 bases outside the gene matches. Germline loops: CDR1 SGHRS, CDR2 YFSETQ. This CDR3 is 15 amino acids long. For the CDR3, the DNA is TGCGCCAGCAGCTTGGGGACAGGGGGCGCGGAGACCCAGTACTTC. This sequence encodes CASSLGTGGAETQYF. Filled out from reference TRBV5-1 and TRBJ2-5, the complete variable domain reads KAGVTQTPRYLIKTRGQQVTLSCSPISGHRSVSWYQQTPGQGLQFLFEYFSETQRNKGNFPGRFSGRQFSNSRSEMNVSTLELGDSALYLCASSLGTGGAETQYFGPGTRLLVL.

This chain links TRBV9 with TRBJ2-7; D is unclear. The CDR3 loop spans 15 amino acids. Trimming cost V 5 bases and J 7 bases, with 22 bases left between them. Per the germline V gene, CDR1 is SGDLS and CDR2 is YYNGEE. The DNA of the CDR3 is TGTGCCAGCAGTCTCTCGGCAGGAACCTCTTTTGAGCAGTACTTC. Translated: CASSLSAGTSFEQYF.

The chain couples TRBV7-3 to TRBJ2-2; 9 bases align to TRBD2. Trimming removed 0 bases from V and 1 base from J; junction bases left unmatched: 0. The germline gives CDR1 SGHTA, CDR2 FQGTGA. The CDR3 runs 16 residues. The CDR3 DNA follows: TGTGCCAGCAGCTTAACGACTAGCGGGAACACCGGGGAGCTGTTTTTT. It specifies CASSLTTSGNTGELFF.

The chain uses TRBV6-4 and TRBJ2-1; 11 bases are a match to TRBD2. Germline CDR1 and CDR2: MRHNA and SNTAGT. Germline trimming cut 0 bases from V and 8 bases from J; bases unmatched to any gene: 3. The length of the CDR3 is 15 residues. This CDR3 reads CASSDSTSGSDEQFF. The DNA of the CDR3 is TGTGCCAGCAGTGACTCTACTAGCGGGAGCGATGAGCAGTTCTTC.

This CDR3 reads CASNSRWANYGYTF. CDR3 nucleotides: TGTGCCAGCAATTCCAGGTGGGCTAACTATGGCTACACCTTC. The chain employs TRBV27 and TRBJ1-2; D remains ambiguous. Germline lookup yields CDR1 MNHEY and CDR2 SMNVEV (reference sequence). V shed 7 bases and J shed 0 bases, with 12 bases lying between them. The CDR3 sequence is 14 residues long.

This rearrangement joins TRBV6-1 to TRBJ2-2; a weak D match, TRBD1 (6 bases). Trimming took off 6 bases at V and 7 bases at J, with 12 bases between the two ends. The V gene's germline CDR1 is MNHNS and CDR2 SASEGT. The CDR3 is made up of 13 amino acids. For the CDR3, the DNA is TGTGCCAGCAGGGTAACACAGGGCGGGGAGCTGTTTTTT. It specifies CASRVTQGGELFF.

This clone showed up just once. The V and J genes are TRBV18 and TRBJ1-4, with 7 bases lining up with TRBD1. J lost 7 bases, V lost 2 bases, and 13 bases had no gene match. Germline CDR1 and CDR2: KGHSH and LQKENI. This CDR3 comprises 17 residues. In DNA form, the CDR3 reads TGTGCCAGCTCACCATCTCCCACGACAGGGATAAGTGAAAAACTGTTTTTT. It is translated as CASSPSPTTGISEKLFF.

The chain has TRBV6-6 and TRBJ1-2; possibly TRBD1 for D (5 bases). This CDR3 has 13 amino acids. CDR1 and CDR2 from the germline V gene are MNHNY and SVGAGI (reference sequence). Between the trimmed V and J ends, which lost 5 bases and 6 bases, there was a span of 13 bases. The CDR3 DNA sequence: TGTGCCAGCAGTACCCGGGGGTTTGATGGCTACACCTTC. This codes for CASSTRGFDGYTF.

The CDR3 protein is CASSPGDKVTEAFF. The DNA of the CDR3 is TGTGCCAGCAGTCCAGGGGACAAAGTGACTGAAGCTTTCTTT. The chain recombines TRBV27 with TRBJ1-1; TRBD1 might be the D (6 bases). Germline V CDR1 and CDR2: MNHEY, SMNVEV (reference sequence). Trimming removed 5 bases from V and 5 bases from J, with 15 bases in between. The CDR3 loop spans 14 amino acids.

The rearrangement joins TRBV2 to TRBJ1-1; D possibly corresponds to TRBD1 (6 bases). CDR1 and CDR2 (germline): SNHLY, FYNNEI. This CDR3 has 13 amino acids. Trimming removed 3 bases from V and 1 base from J, with 6 bases in between. The CDR3 sequence is CASSEDRNTEAFF. The CDR3 coding sequence is TGTGCCAGCAGTGAGGACAGGAACACTGAAGCTTTCTTT.

This clone occurred a few times. The gene calls are TRBV6-1 and TRBJ1-2; TRBD1 aligns across 7 bases. V gave up 1 base and J gave up 8 bases; unmatched junction bases: 19. The CDR3 has 18 amino acids. CDR1 is MNHNS, CDR2 SASEGT, per germline. The CDR3 DNA sequence: TGTGCCAGCAGTGAAGTCGAGACAGGGCTCGTGACAATTGGGGGCTACACCTTC. This translates into CASSEVETGLVTIGGYTF.

V usage is TRBV30 and J usage is TRBJ2-1; possible D gene TRBD2, 6 bases. CDR3 length equals 13 residues. The germline V gene has CDR1 GTSNPN and CDR2 SVGIG (reference sequence). Trimming removed 6 bases at V and 8 bases at J, with 17 bases between. The CDR3 nucleotides are TGTGCCTGCCGGCGGGACCCGAGGGATGAGCAGTTCTTC. Amino acid sequence: CACRRDPRDEQFF.